The rows below give T cell receptor beta chains drawn from one sample of a study of blood T cell repertoires in COVID-19. Some clones are missing from TCRdb's copy, which holds only in-frame ones; the method was immunoSEQ multiplex PCR. The sample includes around 310,000 clones, 89% of them seen just once. Sequences were obtained from PBMCs or T cells enriched from blood (not recorded which). These receptors were collected from a young woman who had recovered from COVID-19. Each CDR3 is given without its conserved first and last residue.

v_call	j_call	cdr3_aa
TRBV11-2	TRBJ2-1	ASSLPGWPEQF
TRBV18	TRBJ1-1	ASSPGHPLNTEAF
TRBV4-3	TRBJ1-1	ASSQEEDTEAF
TRBV3-1/TRBV3-2	TRBJ1-2	ASSQGTGGHGYT
TRBV19	TRBJ1-2	ASRTVARYGYT
TRBV11-2	TRBJ2-3	ASREGRITDTQY
TRBV5-1	TRBJ1-2	ASSWGPGQEDYGYT
TRBV24-1	TRBJ1-2	ATSDNSANYGYT
TRBV5-4	TRBJ2-1	ASSFNMRESDNEQF
TRBV7-2	TRBJ2-2	ASSLGPHSGNVGELF
TRBV3-1/TRBV3-2	TRBJ1-1	ASSQDRRTEAF
TRBV4-1	TRBJ1-5	ASSHEAPTVLNQPQH
TRBV28	TRBJ2-5	ASSLFETQY
TRBV29-1	TRBJ1-2	SVAGDTYGYT
TRBV11-2	TRBJ2-7	ASSLVGGVSSEQY
TRBV4-1	TRBJ1-2	ASSQPRGGYYGYT
TRBV7-2	TRBJ1-1	ASSSETGSEAF
TRBV12-3/TRBV12-4	TRBJ2-5	ASSGDSQETQY
TRBV19	TRBJ1-5	ASSPSGTVHNQPQH
TRBV6-6	TRBJ2-7	ASSHRVSATSGAKIYEQY
TRBV5-8	TRBJ1-2	ASAPRVGYGYT
TRBV4-2	TRBJ1-6	ASSSEKRSPLH
TRBV28	TRBJ1-1	ASSTPFSWQGARNTEAF
TRBV28	TRBJ2-7	ASSTGTYEQY
TRBV6-2/TRBV6-3	TRBJ2-7	ASSPRGPYEQY
TRBV19	TRBJ1-5	ASKRTTDSSNQPQH
TRBV7-9	TRBJ1-1	ASSLVEMNTEAF
TRBV27	TRBJ1-5	ASSSHRNRARTQH
TRBV7-9	TRBJ2-7	ASSSIGQGQPYEQY
TRBV19	TRBJ1-3	ASRTTGSLGNTIY
TRBV30	TRBJ2-7	AWRTGNPYEQY
TRBV7-2	TRBJ1-6	ASSPRGPQGWRSPLH
TRBV11-2	TRBJ1-2	ASSTGLNANYGYT
TRBV2	TRBJ2-3	ASRPSGALARPRMDTQY
TRBV7-2	TRBJ2-2	ASSLRPSGSITGELF
TRBV7-6	TRBJ2-1	ASSWGSGRAANEQF
TRBV25-1	TRBJ1-2	ASSDKQPGYT
TRBV21-1	TRBJ1-3	ASSKGKQGNYGNTIY
TRBV15	TRBJ2-2	ATSRDRGHTNTGELF
TRBV4-1	TRBJ2-5	ASSQEGTGGQETQY
TRBV6-1	TRBJ2-7	ASSEALWTDYEQY
TRBV7-9	TRBJ1-2	ASSLSMVGGGYT
TRBV2	TRBJ1-2	ASSGQAVNGYT
TRBV6-8	TRBJ2-1	ASSWHFWTGILNEQF
TRBV27	TRBJ2-2	ASSRFGRATDTGELF